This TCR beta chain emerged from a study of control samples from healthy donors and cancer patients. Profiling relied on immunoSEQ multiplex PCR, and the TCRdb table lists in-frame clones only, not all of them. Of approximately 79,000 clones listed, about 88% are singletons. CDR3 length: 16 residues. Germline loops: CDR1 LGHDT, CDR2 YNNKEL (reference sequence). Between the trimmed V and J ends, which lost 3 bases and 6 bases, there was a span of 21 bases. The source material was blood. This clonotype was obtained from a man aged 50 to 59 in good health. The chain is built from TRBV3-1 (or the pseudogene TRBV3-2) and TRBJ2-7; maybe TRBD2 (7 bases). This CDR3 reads CASSQRRGGAVLEQYF. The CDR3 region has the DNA TGTGCCAGCAGCCAGCGCAGGGGAGGGGCGGTCCTCGAGCAGTACTTC.